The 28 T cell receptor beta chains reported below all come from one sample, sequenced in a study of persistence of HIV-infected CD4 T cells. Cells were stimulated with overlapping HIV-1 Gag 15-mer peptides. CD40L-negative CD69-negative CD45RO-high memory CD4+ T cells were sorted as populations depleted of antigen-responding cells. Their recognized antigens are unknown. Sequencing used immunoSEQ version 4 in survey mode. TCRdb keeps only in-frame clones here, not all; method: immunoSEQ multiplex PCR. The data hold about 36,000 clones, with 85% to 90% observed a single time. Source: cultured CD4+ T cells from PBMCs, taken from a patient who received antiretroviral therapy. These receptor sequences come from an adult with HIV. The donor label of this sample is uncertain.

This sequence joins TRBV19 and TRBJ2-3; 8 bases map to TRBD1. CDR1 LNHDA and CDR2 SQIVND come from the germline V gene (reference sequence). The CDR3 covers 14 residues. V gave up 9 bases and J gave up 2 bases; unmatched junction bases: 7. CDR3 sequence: CASTGQEYTDTQYF. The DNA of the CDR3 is TGTGCCAGCACGGGACAGGAGTACACAGATACGCAGTATTTT.

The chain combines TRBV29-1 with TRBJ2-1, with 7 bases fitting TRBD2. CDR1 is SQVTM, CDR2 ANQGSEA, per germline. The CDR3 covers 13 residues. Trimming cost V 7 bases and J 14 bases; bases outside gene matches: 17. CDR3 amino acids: CSAEISGEGLKFF. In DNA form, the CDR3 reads TGCAGCGCCGAAATTAGTGGGGAGGGACTAAAGTTCTTC.

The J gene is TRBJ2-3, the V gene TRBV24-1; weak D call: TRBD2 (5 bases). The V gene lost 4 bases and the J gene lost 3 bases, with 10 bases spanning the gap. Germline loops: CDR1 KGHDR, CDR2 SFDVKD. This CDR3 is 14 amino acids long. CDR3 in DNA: TGTGCCACCAGTGACCCGGGGTGGACAGATACGCAGTATTTT. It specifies CATSDPGWTDTQYF.

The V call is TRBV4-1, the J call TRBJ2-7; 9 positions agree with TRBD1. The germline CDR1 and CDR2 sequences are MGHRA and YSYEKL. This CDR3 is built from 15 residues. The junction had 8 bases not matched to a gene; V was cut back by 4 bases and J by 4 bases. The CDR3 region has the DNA TGCGCCAGCAGCCCAACCGGGACAGGGACTTACGAGCAGTACTTC. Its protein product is CASSPTGTGTYEQYF.

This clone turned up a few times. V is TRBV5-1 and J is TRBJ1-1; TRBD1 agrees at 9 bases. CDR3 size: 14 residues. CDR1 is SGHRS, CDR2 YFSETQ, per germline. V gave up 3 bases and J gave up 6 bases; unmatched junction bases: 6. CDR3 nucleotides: TGCGCCAGCAGCTCGGGACAGGGTGTTGCTGAAGCTTTCTTT. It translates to CASSSGQGVAEAFF.

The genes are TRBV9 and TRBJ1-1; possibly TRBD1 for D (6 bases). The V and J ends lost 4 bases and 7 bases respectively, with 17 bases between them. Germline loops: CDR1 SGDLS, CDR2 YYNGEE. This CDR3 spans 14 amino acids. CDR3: CASSLTLGASEAFF. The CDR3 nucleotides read TGTGCCAGCAGCCTCACCTTGGGGGCTAGTGAAGCTTTCTTT.

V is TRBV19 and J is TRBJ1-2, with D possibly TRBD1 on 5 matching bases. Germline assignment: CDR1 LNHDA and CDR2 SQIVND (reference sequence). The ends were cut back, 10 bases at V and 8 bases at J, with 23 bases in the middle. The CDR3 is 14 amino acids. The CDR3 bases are TGTGCCATTAAAGGCCGGGACGGACGGACAGGCTACACCTTC. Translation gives CAIKGRDGRTGYTF.

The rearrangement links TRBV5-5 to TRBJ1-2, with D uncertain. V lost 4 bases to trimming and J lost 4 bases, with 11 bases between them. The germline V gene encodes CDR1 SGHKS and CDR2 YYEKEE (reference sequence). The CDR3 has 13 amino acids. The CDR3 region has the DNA TGTGCCAGCAGCCTAGTCGTTCGCTATGGCTACACCTTC. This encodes CASSLVVRYGYTF. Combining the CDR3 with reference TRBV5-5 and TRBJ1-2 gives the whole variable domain DAGVTQSPTHLIKTRGQQVTLRCSPISGHKSVSWYQQVLGQGPQFIFQYYEKEERGRGNFPDRFSARQFPNYSSELNVNALLLGDSALYLCASSLVVRYGYTFGSGTRLTVV.

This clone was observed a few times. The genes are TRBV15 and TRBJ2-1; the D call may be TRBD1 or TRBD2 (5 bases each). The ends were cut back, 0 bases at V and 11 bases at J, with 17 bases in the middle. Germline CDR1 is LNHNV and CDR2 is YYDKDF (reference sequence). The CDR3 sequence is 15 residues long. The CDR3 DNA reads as TGTGCCACCAGCAGAGATCGATCGTTCGGGACGAAGCAGTTCTTC. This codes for CATSRDRSFGTKQFF.

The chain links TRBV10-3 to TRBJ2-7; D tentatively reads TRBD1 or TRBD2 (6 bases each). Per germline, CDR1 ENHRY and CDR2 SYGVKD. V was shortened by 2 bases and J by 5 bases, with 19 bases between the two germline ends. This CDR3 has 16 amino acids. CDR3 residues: CAISEGGGQSTDEQYF. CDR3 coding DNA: TGTGCCATCAGTGAGGGGGGAGGACAGAGTACTGACGAGCAGTACTTC.

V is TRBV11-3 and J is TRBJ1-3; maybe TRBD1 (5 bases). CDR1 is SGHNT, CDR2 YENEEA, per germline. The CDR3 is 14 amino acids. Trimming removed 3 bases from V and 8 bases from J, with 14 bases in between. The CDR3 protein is CASSLSRAGDTIYF. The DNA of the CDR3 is TGTGCCAGCAGCTTGTCCAGGGCCGGGGACACCATATATTTT.

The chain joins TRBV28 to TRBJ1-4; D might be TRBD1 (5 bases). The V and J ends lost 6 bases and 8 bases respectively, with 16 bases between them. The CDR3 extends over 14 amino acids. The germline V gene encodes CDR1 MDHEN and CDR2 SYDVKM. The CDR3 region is CASSPGGVGEKLFF. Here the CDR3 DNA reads TGTGCCAGCAGCCCCGGGGGGGTGGGGGAAAAACTGTTTTTT.

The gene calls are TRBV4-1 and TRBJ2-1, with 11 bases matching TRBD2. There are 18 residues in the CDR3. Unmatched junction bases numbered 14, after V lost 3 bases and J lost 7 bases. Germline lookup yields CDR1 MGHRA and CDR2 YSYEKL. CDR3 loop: CASSQSGLAATRRNEQFF. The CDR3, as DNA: TGCGCCAGCAGCCAGTCGGGACTAGCGGCCACCCGGAGGAATGAGCAGTTCTTC.

CDR3 nucleotides: TGTGCCAGCAGTTTTGGGACAGATAGCTATGGCTACACCTTC. Translating gives CASSFGTDSYGYTF. The chain recombines TRBV28 with TRBJ1-2; the match to TRBD1 covers 7 bases. J gave up 4 bases and V 3 bases, and 5 bases lay outside the gene matches. Germline V CDR1 and CDR2: MDHEN, SYDVKM. The length of the CDR3 is 14 residues.

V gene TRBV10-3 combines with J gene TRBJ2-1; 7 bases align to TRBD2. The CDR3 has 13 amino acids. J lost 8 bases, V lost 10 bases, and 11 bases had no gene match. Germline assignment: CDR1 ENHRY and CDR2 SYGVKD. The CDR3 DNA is TGTGCCACGGACCGGGGGGAAGGGGATGAGCAGTTCTTC. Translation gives CATDRGEGDEQFF.

Here the CDR3 reads CASSAYRVRGTDTQYF. As DNA, the CDR3 is TGTGCCAGCAGCGCCTACAGGGTGAGGGGCACAGATACGCAGTATTTT. The genes are TRBV7-3 and TRBJ2-3; TRBD1 is a possible D gene (6 bases). The CDR3 extends over 16 amino acids. Germline V gene data show CDR1 as SGHTA and CDR2 as FQGTGA. Trimming shortened V by 5 bases and J by 1 base, and 16 bases separated the two germline ends.

CDR3 nucleotide sequence: TGCGCCAGCAGCTTGGGGGACAGGGGGCGAGAGACCCAGTACTTC. This gives the protein CASSLGDRGRETQYF. The chain joins TRBV5-1 to TRBJ2-5; 12 nucleotides agree with TRBD1. J was trimmed by 4 bases and V by 0 bases; bases with no gene match: 1. The CDR3 is made up of 15 amino acids. In germline, CDR1 is SGHRS, CDR2 YFSETQ.

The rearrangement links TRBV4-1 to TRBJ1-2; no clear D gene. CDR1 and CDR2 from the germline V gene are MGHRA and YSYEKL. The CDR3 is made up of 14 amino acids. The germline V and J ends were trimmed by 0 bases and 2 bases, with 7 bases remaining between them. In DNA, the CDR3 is TGCGCCAGCAGCCAAGACCCAGCAAACTATGGCTACACCTTC. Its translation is CASSQDPANYGYTF.

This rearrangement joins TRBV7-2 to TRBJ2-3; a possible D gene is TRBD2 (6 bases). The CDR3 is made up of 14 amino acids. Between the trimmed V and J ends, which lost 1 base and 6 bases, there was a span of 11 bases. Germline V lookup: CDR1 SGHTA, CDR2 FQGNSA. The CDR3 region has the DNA TGTGCCAGCAGCTTAGGACAAGCGGGCGATACGCAGTATTTT. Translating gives CASSLGQAGDTQYF. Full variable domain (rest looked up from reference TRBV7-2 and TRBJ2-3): GAGVSQSPSNKVTEKGKDVELRCDPISGHTALYWYRQSLGQGLEFLIYFQGNSAPDKSGLPSDRFSAERTGGSVSTLTIQRTQQEDSAVYLCASSLGQAGDTQYFGPGTRLTVL.

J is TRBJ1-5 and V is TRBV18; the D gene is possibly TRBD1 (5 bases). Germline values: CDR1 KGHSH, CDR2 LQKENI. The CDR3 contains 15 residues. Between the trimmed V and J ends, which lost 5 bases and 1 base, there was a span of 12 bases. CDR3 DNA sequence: TGTGCCAGCTCAGTTGGGGGAGCGAGCAATCAGCCCCAGCATTTT. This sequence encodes CASSVGGASNQPQHF.

The CDR3 bases are TGTGCCAGCAGCTTAAATCGCGGGGGGGCCATACGCACAGATACGCAGTATTTT. Translated: CASSLNRGGAIRTDTQYF. V is TRBV7-3 and J is TRBJ2-3; TRBD2 matches 9 bases. The CDR3 is 18 amino acids. The V and J ends lost 1 base and 1 base, in that order; junction bases with no gene match: 9. Per the germline V gene, CDR1 is SGHTA and CDR2 is FQGTGA.

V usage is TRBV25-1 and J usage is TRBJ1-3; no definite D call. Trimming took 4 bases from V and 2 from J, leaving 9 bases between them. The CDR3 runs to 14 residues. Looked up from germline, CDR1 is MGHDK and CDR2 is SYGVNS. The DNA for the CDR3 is TGTGCCAGCAGTGTTGAGACTACTGGAAACACCATATATTTT. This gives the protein CASSVETTGNTIYF.

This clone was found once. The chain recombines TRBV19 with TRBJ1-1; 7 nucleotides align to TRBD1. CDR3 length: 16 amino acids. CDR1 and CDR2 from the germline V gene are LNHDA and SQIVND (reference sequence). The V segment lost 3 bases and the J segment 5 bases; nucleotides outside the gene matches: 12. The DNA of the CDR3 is TGTGCCAGTAGTATTTGGTCCCCGACAGGGCAGACTGAAGCTTTCTTT. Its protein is CASSIWSPTGQTEAFF.

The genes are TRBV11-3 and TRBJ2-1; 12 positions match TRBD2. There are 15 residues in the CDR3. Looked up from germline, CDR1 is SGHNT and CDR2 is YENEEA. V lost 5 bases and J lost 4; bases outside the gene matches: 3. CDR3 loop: CASSKTSGGYNEQFF. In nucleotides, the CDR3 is TGTGCCAGCAGCAAGACTAGCGGGGGTTACAATGAGCAGTTCTTC. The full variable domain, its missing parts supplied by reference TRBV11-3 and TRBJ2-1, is EAGVVQSPRYKIIEKKQPVAFWCNPISGHNTLYWYLQNLGQGPELLIRYENEEAVDDSQLPKDRFSAERLKGVDSTLKIQPAELGDSAVYLCASSKTSGGYNEQFFGPGTRLTVL.

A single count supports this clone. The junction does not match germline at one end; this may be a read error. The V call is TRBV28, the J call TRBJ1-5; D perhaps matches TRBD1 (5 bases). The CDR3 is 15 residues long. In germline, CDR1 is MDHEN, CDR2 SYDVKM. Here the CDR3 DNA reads TGTGCCAACAGTTTAACCGCGGGGGGGTTCCAGCCCCAGCATTTT. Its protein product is CANSLTAGGFQPQHF.

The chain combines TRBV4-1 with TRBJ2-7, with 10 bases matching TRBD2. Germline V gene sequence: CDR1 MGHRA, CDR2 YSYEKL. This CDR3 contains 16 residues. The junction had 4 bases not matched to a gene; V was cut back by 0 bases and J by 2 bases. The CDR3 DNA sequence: TGCGCCAGCAGCCAAGATCCCCTAGCGGGGGCCTACGAGCAGTACTTC. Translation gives CASSQDPLAGAYEQYF.

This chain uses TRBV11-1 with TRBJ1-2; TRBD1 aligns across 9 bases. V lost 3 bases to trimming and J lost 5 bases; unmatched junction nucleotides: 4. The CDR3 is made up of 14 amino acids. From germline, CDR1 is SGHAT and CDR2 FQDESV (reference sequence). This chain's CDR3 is CASSLDRGVYGYTF. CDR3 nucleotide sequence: TGTGCCAGCAGCTTGGACAGGGGAGTTTATGGCTACACCTTC.

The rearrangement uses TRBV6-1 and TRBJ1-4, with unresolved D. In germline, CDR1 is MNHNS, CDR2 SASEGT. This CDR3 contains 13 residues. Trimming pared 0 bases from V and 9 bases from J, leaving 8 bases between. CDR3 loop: CASSEAGVKKLFF. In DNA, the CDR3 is TGTGCCAGCAGTGAAGCCGGGGTTAAAAAACTGTTTTTT.